This T cell receptor (beta chain) was observed in a study of T-cell reconstitution after alpha-beta-depleted transplantation in children. The CDR3 loop spans 16 amino acids. The trim removed 1 base at V and 4 bases at J, leaving 4 bases unmatched. The germline gives CDR1 SGHVS, CDR2 FQNEAQ. This clonotype was observed a few times. Preparation of the TCRbeta library involved a method that used unique molecular identifiers. TCRdb independently ran MiXCR on the PCR reads; one entry per CDR3 protein. This sample has almost 400,000 distinct CDR3 sequences, with around 21% found just once. The sequence came from a human donor who donated a stem cell graft to a child with acute myeloid leukemia. The genes are TRBV7-8 and TRBJ2-1; 10 positions agree with TRBD2. Sequencing was performed on PBMCs from the stem cell graft donor, taken from the stem cell graft. CDR3 region: CASSLVIAGGYNEQFF. In DNA form, the CDR3 reads TGTGCCAGCAGCTTAGTGATAGCGGGGGGATACAATGAGCAGTTCTTC.